These 8 T cell receptor beta chains were sequenced from one sample in a study of blood T cell repertoires in COVID-19. Assay used: immunoSEQ multiplex PCR; TCRdb lists only in-frame clones, some missing. Among 150,000 to 250,000 clones, roughly four fifths were seen once, and the ten largest hold roughly 7%. Sequences were obtained from PBMCs or T cells enriched from blood (not recorded which). The source is a man aged 40-49 years who had recovered from COVID-19.

The rearrangement uses TRBV24-1 and TRBJ2-3; D perhaps matches TRBD2 (7 bases). CDR3 length: 15 amino acids. The V end was cut by 9 bases, the J end by 4 bases, with 19 bases between. Germline CDR1 reads KGHDR; CDR2 reads SFDVKD. CDR3 sequence: CATRSRGAYPDTQYF. The DNA of the CDR3 is TGTGCCACCCGGTCTCGGGGGGCCTACCCAGATACGCAGTATTTT.

In nucleotides, the CDR3 is TGTGCCAGCAGCCACCCTTTGACCTTC. Translated, it gives CASSHPLTF. The chain uses TRBV3-1 (or the pseudogene TRBV3-2) and TRBJ1-2; D not resolved. The V gene's germline CDR1 is LGHDT and CDR2 YNNKEL (reference sequence). The V and J ends lost 3 bases and 14 bases respectively, with 7 bases between them. The length of the CDR3 is 9 residues.

J is TRBJ1-1 and V is TRBV7-6; TRBD1 matches at 8 bases. J was trimmed by 3 bases and V by 5 bases; bases with no gene match: 11. Germline loops: CDR1 SGHVS, CDR2 FNYEAQ. This CDR3 region has 16 residues. The CDR3 sequence is CASSGRGRNLDTEAFF. As DNA, the CDR3 is TGTGCCAGCAGCGGCAGGGGGCGTAACTTGGACACTGAAGCTTTCTTT.

V and J are TRBV28 and TRBJ2-3; 9 bases are shared with TRBD2. Germline values: CDR1 MDHEN, CDR2 SYDVKM. V shed 5 bases, J shed 2 bases, and the junction held 5 bases outside the gene matches. The CDR3 is 15 amino acids. In nucleotides, the CDR3 is TGTGCCAGCAGTCCGGTAGCGGGGGCCACAGATACGCAGTATTTT. Amino acid sequence: CASSPVAGATDTQYF.

This sequence joins TRBV13 and TRBJ2-3; D might be TRBD2 (6 bases). Between the trimmed V and J ends, which lost 5 bases and 9 bases, there was a span of 18 bases. The CDR3 runs 14 residues. The germline gives CDR1 PRHDT, CDR2 FYEKMQ (reference sequence). The CDR3 here is CASSPPNAGRTQYF. The CDR3 nucleotides are TGTGCCAGCAGCCCCCCGAACGCGGGGAGGACGCAGTATTTT. Complete variable domain (other parts from reference TRBV13 and TRBJ2-3): AAGVIQSPRHLIKEKRETATLKCYPIPRHDTVYWYQQGPGQDPQFLISFYEKMQSDKGSIPDRFSAQQFSDYHSELNMSSLELGDSALYFCASSPPNAGRTQYFGPGTRLTVL.

The rearrangement links TRBV28 to TRBJ1-2, with D perhaps TRBD1 (5 bases). In germline, CDR1 is MDHEN, CDR2 SYDVKM. The CDR3 length is 12 residues. V was pared by 5 bases and J by 5 bases, with 9 bases between. The CDR3 DNA reads TGTGCCAGCAGTGGATCAGGGTATGGCTACACCTTC. This codes for CASSGSGYGYTF.

In the case of this clone: Different DNA sequences within this sample yield the same CDR3. The chain has TRBV12-3 or TRBV12-4 and TRBJ1-2; D gene uncertain. The V end lost 1 base, the J end lost 2 bases, and 5 bases lay between the germline ends. This CDR3 has 13 amino acids. The CDR3 sequence is CASSLGQNYGYTF. DNA of the CDR3: TGTGCCAGCAGTTTAGGCCAGAACTATGGCTACACCTTC.

V and J are TRBV19 and TRBJ2-7, with D possibly being TRBD1 (5 bases). The CDR3 is 17 amino acids. With 3 bases removed from V and 2 bases from J, the gap between germline ends came to 20 bases. Looked up from germline, CDR1 is LNHDA and CDR2 is SQIVND (reference sequence). CDR3 in DNA: TGTGCCAGTAGTATCCGTTACCGGGCAGGGAAAACCTACGAGCAGTACTTC. This sequence encodes CASSIRYRAGKTYEQYF. The whole variable domain, filled in from reference TRBV19 and TRBJ2-7, reads DGGITQSPKYLFRKEGQNVTLSCEQNLNHDAMYWYRQDPGQGLRLIYYSQIVNDFQKGDIAEGYSVSREKKESFPLTVTSAQKNPTAFYLCASSIRYRAGKTYEQYFGPGTRLTVT.